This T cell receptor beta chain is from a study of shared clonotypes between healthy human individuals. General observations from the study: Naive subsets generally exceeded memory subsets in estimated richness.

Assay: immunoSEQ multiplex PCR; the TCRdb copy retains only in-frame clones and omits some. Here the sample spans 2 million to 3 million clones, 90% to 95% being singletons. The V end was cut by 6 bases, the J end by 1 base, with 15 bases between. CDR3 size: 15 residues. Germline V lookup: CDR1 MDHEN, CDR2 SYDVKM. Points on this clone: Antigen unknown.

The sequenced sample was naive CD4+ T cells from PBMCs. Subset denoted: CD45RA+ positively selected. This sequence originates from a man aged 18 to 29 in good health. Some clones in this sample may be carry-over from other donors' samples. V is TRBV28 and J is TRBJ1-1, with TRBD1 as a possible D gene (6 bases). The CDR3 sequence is CASSKLLQGNTEAFF. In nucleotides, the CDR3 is TGTGCCAGCAGCAAACTATTACAGGGGAACACTGAAGCTTTCTTT.